Reported below is one T cell receptor beta chain. TCRdb reanalysed the 5' RACE reads using MiXCR and keeps one entry per CDR3 protein. The sample carries fewer than 100,000 distinct CDR3 sequences, just under 20% recorded once. The germline CDR1 and CDR2 sequences are MNHEY and SVGEGT. This CDR3 is 17 amino acids long. The trim removed 0 bases at V and 3 bases at J, leaving 9 bases unmatched. The sample is drawn from a study of spatial heterogeneity in lung cancer. Looking at the study overall: As counted in raw reads, each unique TCR and UMI combination appeared more than ten times on average.

The time point was: blood at routine non-recurrence follow-up after resection. Frozen PBMC, nontumor lung or tumor provided whole RNA, which was sequenced unsorted. The TCR comes from a male donor with early-stage non-small cell lung cancer. Sequencing was performed on PBMCs, taken at follow-up. The chain joins TRBV6-2 or TRBV6-3 to TRBJ1-2; TRBD1 matches 8 bases. DNA of the CDR3: TGTGCCAGCAGTTACTCGATTGGTGCAGGGGGCGACTATGGCTACACCTTC. Encoded protein: CASSYSIGAGGDYGYTF.